Following are 19 T cell receptor beta chains from one sample sequenced in a study of somatic mutations in cytotoxic T cells in rheumatoid arthritis. This table comes from immunoSEQ multiplex PCR, and its TCRdb copy is limited to in-frame clones, with some not included. The data hold under 15,000 clones, with 78% observed a single time. The sample was CD8+ T cells sorted from blood. The receptors stem from an adult with rheumatoid arthritis.

The chain couples TRBV5-4 to TRBJ1-2; D is ambiguous. Trimming cost V 2 bases and J 8 bases, with 7 bases left between them. Germline CDR1 SGHNT, CDR2 YYREEE (reference sequence). CDR3 length equals 11 residues. The CDR3 sequence: CASSLFGGYTF. CDR3 sequence (DNA): TGTGCCAGCAGCTTATTTGGAGGCTACACCTTC.

The J gene is TRBJ2-5, the V gene TRBV4-1; weak D call: TRBD1 (5 bases). Deletions cut 0 bases from V and 5 bases from J, with 7 bases between. From germline, CDR1 is MGHRA and CDR2 YSYEKL. The CDR3 extends over 13 amino acids. The CDR3 sequence: CASSQEWGETQYF. In nucleotides, the CDR3 is TGCGCCAGCAGCCAAGAGTGGGGCGAGACCCAGTACTTC.

The chain is built from TRBV15 and TRBJ2-7; no firm D call. Trimming stripped 0 bases from V and 2 bases from J, with 14 bases between. The CDR3 is 16 amino acids. Germline V gene sequence: CDR1 LNHNV, CDR2 YYDKDF (reference sequence). CDR3 nucleotide sequence: TGTGCCACCAGCAGAGATCGGGCAGGTCCTACCTACGAGCAGTACTTC. This encodes CATSRDRAGPTYEQYF.

The chain has TRBV5-4 and TRBJ1-1; TRBD1 might be the D (5 bases). The CDR3 has 12 amino acids. Germline values: CDR1 SGHNT, CDR2 YYREEE (reference sequence). With 3 bases removed from V and 7 bases from J, the gap between germline ends came to 10 bases. The CDR3 spells CASSYGTDEAFF. The CDR3 DNA follows: TGTGCCAGCAGCTACGGGACTGATGAAGCTTTCTTT.

The chain recombines TRBV5-1 with TRBJ2-2, with TRBD2 matching 7 bases. V lost 0 bases, J lost 3 bases, and 5 bases stayed unmatched. Germline-derived CDR1 and CDR2 are SGHRS and YFSETQ. The length of the CDR3 is 16 residues. The CDR3 sequence is CASSLVGSGYTGELFF. CDR3 sequence (DNA): TGCGCCAGCAGCTTGGTCGGTAGCGGGTACACCGGGGAGCTGTTTTTT.

The rearrangement joins TRBV4-1 to TRBJ2-7; no clear D. Trimming took 0 bases from V and 2 from J, leaving 8 bases between them. The CDR3 spans 14 residues. Germline-derived CDR1 and CDR2 are MGHRA and YSYEKL. The CDR3 DNA sequence: TGCGCCAGCAGCCAAGAACCCTGGGCCTACGAGCAGTACTTC. Translation: CASSQEPWAYEQYF.

The chain couples TRBV6-5 to TRBJ2-7; 10 bases are a match to TRBD2. CDR3 size: 12 residues. The V segment lost 4 bases and the J segment 7 bases; nucleotides outside the gene matches: 1. The V gene's germline CDR1 is MNHEY and CDR2 SVGAGI. CDR3 protein: CASSLAGGEQYF. CDR3 DNA sequence: TGTGCCAGCAGTTTAGCGGGAGGAGAGCAGTACTTC.

This sequence joins TRBV9 and TRBJ1-4, with D possibly TRBD1 on 6 matching bases. V gave up 4 bases and J gave up 2 bases, with 12 bases separating them. The CDR3 sequence is 15 residues long. CDR1 is SGDLS, CDR2 YYNGEE, per germline. CDR3 sequence: CASSLGGGTNEKLFF. CDR3 sequence (DNA): TGTGCCAGCAGCCTGGGGGGGGGCACTAATGAAAAACTGTTTTTT.

This clone occurred a few times. The chain couples TRBV7-8 to TRBJ1-1; D might be TRBD1 (6 bases). V was cut by 4 bases and J by 1 base, with 13 bases left in between. The CDR3 loop spans 15 amino acids. Germline lookup yields CDR1 SGHVS and CDR2 FQNEAQ. This CDR3 reads CASSSWTARNTEAFF. CDR3 nucleotides: TGTGCCAGCAGCTCCTGGACAGCTAGGAACACTGAAGCTTTCTTT. Variable domain in full (rest from reference TRBV7-8 and TRBJ1-1): GAGVSQSPRYKVAKRGQDVALRCDPISGHVSLFWYQQALGQGPEFLTYFQNEAQLDKSGLPSDRFFAERPEGSVSTLKIQRTQQEDSAVYLCASSSWTARNTEAFFGQGTRLTVV.

This clone was recorded a few times. The chain combines TRBV28 with TRBJ1-1; D is undetermined. This CDR3 region has 12 residues. Trimming took 5 bases from V and 1 from J, leaving 5 bases between them. CDR1 is MDHEN, CDR2 SYDVKM, per germline. CDR3 sequence reads: CASSLGNTEAFF. The CDR3 DNA sequence: TGTGCCAGCAGTCTTGGGAACACTGAAGCTTTCTTT.

The CDR3 sequence is CASSLELERDTQYF. The CDR3 DNA is TGCGCCAGCAGCTTGGAACTAGAAAGAGATACGCAGTATTTT. This chain joins TRBV5-1 and TRBJ2-3; D might be TRBD2 (5 bases). The CDR3 contains 14 residues. The V end was cut by 0 bases, the J end by 5 bases, with 10 bases between. Germline loops: CDR1 SGHRS, CDR2 YFSETQ.

This clone was seen a single time. The chain combines TRBV11-1 with TRBJ1-1, with 9 bases aligning to TRBD1. Trimming removed 3 bases from V and 6 bases from J; junction bases left unmatched: 8. Germline values: CDR1 SGHAT, CDR2 FQDESV (reference sequence). The CDR3 sequence is 15 residues long. The CDR3 DNA reads TGTGCCAGCAGCTTTCCCAGCACAGGGGGCCCTGAAGCTTTCTTT. This translates into CASSFPSTGGPEAFF.

The V gene is TRBV6-1, the J gene TRBJ2-7, with D perhaps assigned TRBD1 or TRBD2 (6 bases each). V lost 3 bases and J 4 bases, leaving 19 bases between the germline ends. This CDR3 region has 16 residues. CDR1 is MNHNS, CDR2 SASEGT, per germline. The CDR3 DNA sequence: TGTGCCAGCAGTGAGGGGGCCGGGGGATCGGTGTACGAGCAGTACTTC. Translated: CASSEGAGGSVYEQYF.

This chain links TRBV4-1 with TRBJ1-1; D perhaps matches TRBD1 (5 bases). The V gene lost 3 bases and the J gene lost 5 bases, with 13 bases spanning the gap. Per germline, CDR1 MGHRA and CDR2 YSYEKL. This CDR3 contains 14 residues. In nucleotides, the CDR3 is TGCGCCAGCAGCCAGGGACTGGCGGATACTGAAGCTTTCTTT. Amino acids: CASSQGLADTEAFF.

The V and J genes are TRBV9 and TRBJ2-2; 7 nucleotides match TRBD2. This CDR3 comprises 16 residues. The V gene's germline CDR1 is SGDLS and CDR2 YYNGEE. V lost 0 bases and J lost 1; bases outside the gene matches: 3. CDR3 DNA sequence: TGTGCCAGCAGCGTAGATTGGGGGGGGAACACCGGGGAGCTGTTTTTT. Its translation: CASSVDWGGNTGELFF. Using reference TRBV9 and TRBJ2-2 for the parts outside the CDR3, the full variable domain is DSGVTQTPKHLITATGQRVTLRCSPRSGDLSVYWYQQSLDQGLQFLIQYYNGEERAKGNILERFSAQQFPDLHSELNLSSLELGDSALYFCASSVDWGGNTGELFFGEGSRLTVL.

The chain couples TRBV7-8 to TRBJ1-2; D remains ambiguous. Trimming took off 2 bases at V and 5 bases at J, with 9 bases between the two ends. Germline loops: CDR1 SGHVS, CDR2 FQNEAQ. This CDR3 comprises 13 residues. In nucleotides, the CDR3 is TGTGCCAGCAGCTTATCGACACTATATGGCTACACCTTC. This gives the protein CASSLSTLYGYTF.

The DNA of the CDR3 is TGTGCCAGCACCCCACGGGTAGCTGAAGCTTTCTTT. The encoded protein is CASTPRVAEAFF. J is TRBJ1-1 and V is TRBV7-9; no clear D gene. The CDR3 length is 12 residues. Germline CDR1 is SEHNR and CDR2 is FQNEAQ (reference sequence). Trimming removed 7 bases from V and 6 bases from J, with 12 bases in between.

The chain joins TRBV28 to TRBJ1-1; D remains ambiguous. With 10 bases removed from V and 1 base from J, the gap between germline ends came to 10 bases. Germline V gives CDR1 MDHEN, CDR2 SYDVKM. The CDR3 consists of 12 residues. The CDR3 sequence is CATGRQNTEAFF. CDR3 bases: TGTGCCACTGGACGGCAGAACACTGAAGCTTTCTTT.

J is TRBJ1-5 and V is TRBV27; 8 bases line up with TRBD1. The CDR3 covers 14 residues. With 4 bases clipped from V and 5 bases from J, the junction kept 4 bases outside the gene matches. The germline gives CDR1 MNHEY, CDR2 SMNVEV (reference sequence). The CDR3 nucleotides read TGTGCCAGCAGTTACACAGGGGGGGATCAGCCCCAGCATTTT. Translated: CASSYTGGDQPQHF.